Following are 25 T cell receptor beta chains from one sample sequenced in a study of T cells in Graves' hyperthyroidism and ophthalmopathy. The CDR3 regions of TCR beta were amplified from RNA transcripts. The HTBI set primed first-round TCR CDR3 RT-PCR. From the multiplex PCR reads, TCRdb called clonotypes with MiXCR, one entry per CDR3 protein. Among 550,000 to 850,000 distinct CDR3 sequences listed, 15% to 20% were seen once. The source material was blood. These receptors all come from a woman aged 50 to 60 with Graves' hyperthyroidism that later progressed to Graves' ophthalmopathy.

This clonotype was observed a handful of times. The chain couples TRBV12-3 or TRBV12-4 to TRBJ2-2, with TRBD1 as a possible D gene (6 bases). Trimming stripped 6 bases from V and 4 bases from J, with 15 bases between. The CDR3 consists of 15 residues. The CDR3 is CASSLEGGSTGELFF. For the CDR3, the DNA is TGTGCCAGCAGCTTGGAAGGGGGAAGCACCGGGGAGCTGTTTTTT.

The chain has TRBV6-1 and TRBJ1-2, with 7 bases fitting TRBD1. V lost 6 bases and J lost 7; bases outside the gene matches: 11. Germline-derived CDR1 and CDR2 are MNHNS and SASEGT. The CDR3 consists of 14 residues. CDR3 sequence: CASRETGKGSGYTF. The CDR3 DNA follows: TGTGCCAGCAGGGAGACAGGGAAAGGCTCTGGCTACACCTTC.

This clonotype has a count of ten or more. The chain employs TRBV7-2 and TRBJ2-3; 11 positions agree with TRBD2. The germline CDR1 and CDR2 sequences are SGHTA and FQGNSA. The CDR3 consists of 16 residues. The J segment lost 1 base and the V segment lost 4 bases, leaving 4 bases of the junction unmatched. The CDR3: CASSSFSGGGTDTQYF. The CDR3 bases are TGTGCCAGCAGCTCATTTAGCGGGGGGGGCACAGATACGCAGTATTTT.

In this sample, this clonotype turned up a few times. CDR3 bases: TGTGCCAGCAGACCCGAGGGCAGGGGGGACTATGGCTACACCTTC. Its protein is CASRPEGRGDYGYTF. The chain links TRBV6-2 or TRBV6-3 to TRBJ1-2, with TRBD1 matching 7 bases. V dropped 6 bases and J dropped 3; count of bases not matched to a gene: 10. This CDR3 has 15 amino acids. In germline, CDR1 is MNHEY, CDR2 SVGEGT.

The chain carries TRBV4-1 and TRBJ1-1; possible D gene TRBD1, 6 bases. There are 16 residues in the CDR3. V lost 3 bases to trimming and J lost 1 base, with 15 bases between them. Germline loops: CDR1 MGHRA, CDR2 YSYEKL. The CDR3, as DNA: TGCGCCAGCAGCCATCCCATGGGGGGCACGAACACTGAAGCTTTCTTT. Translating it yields CASSHPMGGTNTEAFF.

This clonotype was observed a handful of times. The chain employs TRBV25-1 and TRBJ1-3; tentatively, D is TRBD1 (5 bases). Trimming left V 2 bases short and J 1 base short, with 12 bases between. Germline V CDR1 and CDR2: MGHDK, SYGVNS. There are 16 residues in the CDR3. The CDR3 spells CASSEHIQVSGNTIYF. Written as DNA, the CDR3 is TGTGCCAGCAGTGAACACATACAGGTTTCTGGAAACACCATATATTTT.

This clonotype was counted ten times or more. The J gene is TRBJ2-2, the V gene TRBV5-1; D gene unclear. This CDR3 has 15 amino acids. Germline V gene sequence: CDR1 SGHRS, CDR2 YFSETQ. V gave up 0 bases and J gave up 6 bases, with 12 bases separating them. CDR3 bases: TGCGCCAGCAGCTTGGAAGACTGGCCCGCCGGGGAGCTGTTTTTT. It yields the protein CASSLEDWPAGELFF.

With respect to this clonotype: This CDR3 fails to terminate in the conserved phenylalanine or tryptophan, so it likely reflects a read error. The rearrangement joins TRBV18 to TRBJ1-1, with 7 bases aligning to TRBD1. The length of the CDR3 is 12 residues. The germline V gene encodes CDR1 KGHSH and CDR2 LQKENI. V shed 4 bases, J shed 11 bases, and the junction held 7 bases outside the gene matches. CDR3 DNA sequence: TGTGCCAGCTCACTTGCAACCAGGGGGGCTTTCATT. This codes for CASSLATRGAFI.

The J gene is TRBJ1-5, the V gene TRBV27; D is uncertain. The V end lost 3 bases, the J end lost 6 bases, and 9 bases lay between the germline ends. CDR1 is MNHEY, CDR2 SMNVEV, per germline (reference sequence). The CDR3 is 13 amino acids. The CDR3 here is CASSLHHSQPQHF. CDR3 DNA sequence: TGTGCCAGCAGTTTGCATCATAGTCAGCCCCAGCATTTT.

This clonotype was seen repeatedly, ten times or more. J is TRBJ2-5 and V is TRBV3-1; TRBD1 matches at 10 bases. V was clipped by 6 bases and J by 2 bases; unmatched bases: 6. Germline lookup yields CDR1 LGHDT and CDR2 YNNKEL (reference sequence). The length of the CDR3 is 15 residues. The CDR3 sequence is CASSLGQGGQETQYF. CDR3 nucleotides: TGTGCCAGCAGTCTCGGACAGGGGGGTCAAGAGACCCAGTACTTC.

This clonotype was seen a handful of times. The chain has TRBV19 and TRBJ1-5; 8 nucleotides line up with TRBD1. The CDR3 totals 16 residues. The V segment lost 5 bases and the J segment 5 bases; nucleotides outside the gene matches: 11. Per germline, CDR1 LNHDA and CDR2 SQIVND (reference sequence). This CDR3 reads CASSYTDREDHQPQHF. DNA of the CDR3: TGTGCCAGTAGTTATACGGACAGGGAGGATCATCAGCCCCAGCATTTT.

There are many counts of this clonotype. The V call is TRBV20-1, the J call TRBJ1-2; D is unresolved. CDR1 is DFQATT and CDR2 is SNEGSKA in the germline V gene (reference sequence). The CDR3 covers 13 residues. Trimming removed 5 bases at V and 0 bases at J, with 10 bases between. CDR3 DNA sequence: TGCAGTGCTCCATCGATTGCTAACTATGGCTACACCTTC. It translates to CSAPSIANYGYTF.

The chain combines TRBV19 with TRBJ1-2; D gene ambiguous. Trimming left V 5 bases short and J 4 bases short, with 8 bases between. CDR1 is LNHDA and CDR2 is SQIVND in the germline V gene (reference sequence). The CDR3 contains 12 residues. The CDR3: CASSAKVYGYTF. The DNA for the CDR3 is TGTGCCAGTAGTGCTAAAGTCTATGGCTACACCTTC.

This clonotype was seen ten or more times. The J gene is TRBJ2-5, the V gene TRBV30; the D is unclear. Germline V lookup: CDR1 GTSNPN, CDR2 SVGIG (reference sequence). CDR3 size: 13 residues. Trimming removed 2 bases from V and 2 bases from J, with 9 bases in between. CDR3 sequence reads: CAWSRAIQETQYF. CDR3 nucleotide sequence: TGTGCCTGGAGTAGGGCCATACAAGAGACCCAGTACTTC. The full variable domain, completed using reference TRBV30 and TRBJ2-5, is SQTIHQWPATLVQPVGSPLSLECTVEGTSNPNLYWYRQAAGRGLQLLFYSVGIGQISSEVPQNLSASRPQDRQFILSSKKLLLSDSGFYLCAWSRAIQETQYFGPGTRLLVL.

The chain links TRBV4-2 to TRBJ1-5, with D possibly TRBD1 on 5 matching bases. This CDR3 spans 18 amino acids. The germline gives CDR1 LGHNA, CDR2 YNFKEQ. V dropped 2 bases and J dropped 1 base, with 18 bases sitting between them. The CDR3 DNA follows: TGTGCCAGCAGCCAAAAACCTCACGGAGCAGGGAGCAATCAGCCCCAGCATTTT. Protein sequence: CASSQKPHGAGSNQPQHF.

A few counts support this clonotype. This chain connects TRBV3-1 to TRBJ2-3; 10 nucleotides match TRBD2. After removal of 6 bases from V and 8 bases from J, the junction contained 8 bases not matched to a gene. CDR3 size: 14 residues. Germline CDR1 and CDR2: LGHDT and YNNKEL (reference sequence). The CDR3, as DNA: TGTGCCAGCAGACTACTAGCGGGGAATGCTACGCAGTATTTT. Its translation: CASRLLAGNATQYF.

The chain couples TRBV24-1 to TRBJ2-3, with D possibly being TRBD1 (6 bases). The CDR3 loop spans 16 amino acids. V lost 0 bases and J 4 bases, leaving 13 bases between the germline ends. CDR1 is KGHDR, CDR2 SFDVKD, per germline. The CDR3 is CATSDLQGPLADTQYF. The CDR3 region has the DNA TGTGCCACCAGTGATTTGCAGGGGCCCCTCGCAGATACGCAGTATTTT.

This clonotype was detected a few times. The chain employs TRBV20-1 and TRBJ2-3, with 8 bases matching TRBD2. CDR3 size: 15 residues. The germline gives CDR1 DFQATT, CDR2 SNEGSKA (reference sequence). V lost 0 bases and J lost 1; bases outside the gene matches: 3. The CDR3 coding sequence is TGCAGTGCTAGAGAGACTAGCGTGGGCACAGATACGCAGTATTTT. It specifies CSARETSVGTDTQYF.

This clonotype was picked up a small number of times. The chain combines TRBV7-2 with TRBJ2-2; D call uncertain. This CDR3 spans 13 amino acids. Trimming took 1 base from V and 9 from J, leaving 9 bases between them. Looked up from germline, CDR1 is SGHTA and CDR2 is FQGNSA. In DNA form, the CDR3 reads TGTGCCAGCAGCTTAGTGTCCGCGAGGGAGCTGTTTTTT. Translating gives CASSLVSARELFF.

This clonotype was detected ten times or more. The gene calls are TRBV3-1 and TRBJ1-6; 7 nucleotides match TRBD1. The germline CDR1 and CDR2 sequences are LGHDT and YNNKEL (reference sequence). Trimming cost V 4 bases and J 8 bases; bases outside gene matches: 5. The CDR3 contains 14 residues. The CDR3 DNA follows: TGTGCCAGCAGCCTGACAGGGTGGGATTCACCCCTCCACTTT. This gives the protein CASSLTGWDSPLHF.

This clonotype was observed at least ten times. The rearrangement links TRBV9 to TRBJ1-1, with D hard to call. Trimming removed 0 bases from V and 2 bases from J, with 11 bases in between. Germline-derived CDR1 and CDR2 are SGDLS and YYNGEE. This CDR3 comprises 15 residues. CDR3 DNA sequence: TGTGCCAGCAGCGTAGGGGTCTACAGTAACACTGAAGCTTTCTTT. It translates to CASSVGVYSNTEAFF.

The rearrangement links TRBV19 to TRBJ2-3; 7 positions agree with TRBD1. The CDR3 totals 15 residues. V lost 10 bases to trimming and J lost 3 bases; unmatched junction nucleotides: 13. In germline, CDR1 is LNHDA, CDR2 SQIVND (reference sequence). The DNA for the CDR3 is TGTGCCACACGAAGGGGGCGCGAGCTTACAGATACGCAGTATTTT. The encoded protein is CATRRGRELTDTQYF.

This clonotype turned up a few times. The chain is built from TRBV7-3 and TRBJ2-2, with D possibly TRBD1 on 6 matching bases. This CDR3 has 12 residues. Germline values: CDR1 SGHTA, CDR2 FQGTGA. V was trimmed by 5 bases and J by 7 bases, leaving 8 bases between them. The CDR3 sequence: CASSRDNGELFF. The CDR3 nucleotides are TGTGCCAGCAGCCGGGACAACGGGGAGCTGTTTTTT. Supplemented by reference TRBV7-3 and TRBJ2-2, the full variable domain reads GAGVSQTPSNKVTEKGKYVELRCDPISGHTALYWYRQSLGQGPEFLIYFQGTGAADDSGLPNDRFFAVRPEGSVSTLKIQRTERGDSAVYLCASSRDNGELFFGEGSRLTVL.

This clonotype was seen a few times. As DNA, the CDR3 is TGCAGTGCTAACGTGGGGCAGGGGGATACAAATGAGCAGTTCTTC. It is translated as CSANVGQGDTNEQFF. This chain uses TRBV20-1 with TRBJ2-1, with 7 positions matching TRBD1. The germline V gene has CDR1 DFQATT and CDR2 SNEGSKA (reference sequence). The CDR3 totals 15 residues. Trimming at V came to 4 bases and at J to 7 bases, leaving 13 bases not matched to a gene.

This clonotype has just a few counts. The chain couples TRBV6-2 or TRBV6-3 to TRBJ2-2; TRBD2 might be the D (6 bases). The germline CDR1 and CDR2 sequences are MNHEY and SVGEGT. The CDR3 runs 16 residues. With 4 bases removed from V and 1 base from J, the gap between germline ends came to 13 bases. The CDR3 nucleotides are TGTGCCAGCAGTTCAACCGGGACTTGGAACACCGGGGAGCTGTTTTTT. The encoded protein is CASSSTGTWNTGELFF.